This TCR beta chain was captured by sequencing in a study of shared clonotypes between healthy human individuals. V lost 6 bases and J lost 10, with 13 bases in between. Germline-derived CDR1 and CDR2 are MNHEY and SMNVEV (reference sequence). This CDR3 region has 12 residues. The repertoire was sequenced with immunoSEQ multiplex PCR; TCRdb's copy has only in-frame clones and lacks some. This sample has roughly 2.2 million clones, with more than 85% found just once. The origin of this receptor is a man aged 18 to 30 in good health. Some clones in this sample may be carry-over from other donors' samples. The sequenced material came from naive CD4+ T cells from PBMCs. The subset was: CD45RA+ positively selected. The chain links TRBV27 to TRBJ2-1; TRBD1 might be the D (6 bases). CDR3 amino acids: CASSLRGIEQFF. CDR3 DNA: TGTGCCAGCAGCCTCAGGGGTATAGAGCAGTTCTTC.